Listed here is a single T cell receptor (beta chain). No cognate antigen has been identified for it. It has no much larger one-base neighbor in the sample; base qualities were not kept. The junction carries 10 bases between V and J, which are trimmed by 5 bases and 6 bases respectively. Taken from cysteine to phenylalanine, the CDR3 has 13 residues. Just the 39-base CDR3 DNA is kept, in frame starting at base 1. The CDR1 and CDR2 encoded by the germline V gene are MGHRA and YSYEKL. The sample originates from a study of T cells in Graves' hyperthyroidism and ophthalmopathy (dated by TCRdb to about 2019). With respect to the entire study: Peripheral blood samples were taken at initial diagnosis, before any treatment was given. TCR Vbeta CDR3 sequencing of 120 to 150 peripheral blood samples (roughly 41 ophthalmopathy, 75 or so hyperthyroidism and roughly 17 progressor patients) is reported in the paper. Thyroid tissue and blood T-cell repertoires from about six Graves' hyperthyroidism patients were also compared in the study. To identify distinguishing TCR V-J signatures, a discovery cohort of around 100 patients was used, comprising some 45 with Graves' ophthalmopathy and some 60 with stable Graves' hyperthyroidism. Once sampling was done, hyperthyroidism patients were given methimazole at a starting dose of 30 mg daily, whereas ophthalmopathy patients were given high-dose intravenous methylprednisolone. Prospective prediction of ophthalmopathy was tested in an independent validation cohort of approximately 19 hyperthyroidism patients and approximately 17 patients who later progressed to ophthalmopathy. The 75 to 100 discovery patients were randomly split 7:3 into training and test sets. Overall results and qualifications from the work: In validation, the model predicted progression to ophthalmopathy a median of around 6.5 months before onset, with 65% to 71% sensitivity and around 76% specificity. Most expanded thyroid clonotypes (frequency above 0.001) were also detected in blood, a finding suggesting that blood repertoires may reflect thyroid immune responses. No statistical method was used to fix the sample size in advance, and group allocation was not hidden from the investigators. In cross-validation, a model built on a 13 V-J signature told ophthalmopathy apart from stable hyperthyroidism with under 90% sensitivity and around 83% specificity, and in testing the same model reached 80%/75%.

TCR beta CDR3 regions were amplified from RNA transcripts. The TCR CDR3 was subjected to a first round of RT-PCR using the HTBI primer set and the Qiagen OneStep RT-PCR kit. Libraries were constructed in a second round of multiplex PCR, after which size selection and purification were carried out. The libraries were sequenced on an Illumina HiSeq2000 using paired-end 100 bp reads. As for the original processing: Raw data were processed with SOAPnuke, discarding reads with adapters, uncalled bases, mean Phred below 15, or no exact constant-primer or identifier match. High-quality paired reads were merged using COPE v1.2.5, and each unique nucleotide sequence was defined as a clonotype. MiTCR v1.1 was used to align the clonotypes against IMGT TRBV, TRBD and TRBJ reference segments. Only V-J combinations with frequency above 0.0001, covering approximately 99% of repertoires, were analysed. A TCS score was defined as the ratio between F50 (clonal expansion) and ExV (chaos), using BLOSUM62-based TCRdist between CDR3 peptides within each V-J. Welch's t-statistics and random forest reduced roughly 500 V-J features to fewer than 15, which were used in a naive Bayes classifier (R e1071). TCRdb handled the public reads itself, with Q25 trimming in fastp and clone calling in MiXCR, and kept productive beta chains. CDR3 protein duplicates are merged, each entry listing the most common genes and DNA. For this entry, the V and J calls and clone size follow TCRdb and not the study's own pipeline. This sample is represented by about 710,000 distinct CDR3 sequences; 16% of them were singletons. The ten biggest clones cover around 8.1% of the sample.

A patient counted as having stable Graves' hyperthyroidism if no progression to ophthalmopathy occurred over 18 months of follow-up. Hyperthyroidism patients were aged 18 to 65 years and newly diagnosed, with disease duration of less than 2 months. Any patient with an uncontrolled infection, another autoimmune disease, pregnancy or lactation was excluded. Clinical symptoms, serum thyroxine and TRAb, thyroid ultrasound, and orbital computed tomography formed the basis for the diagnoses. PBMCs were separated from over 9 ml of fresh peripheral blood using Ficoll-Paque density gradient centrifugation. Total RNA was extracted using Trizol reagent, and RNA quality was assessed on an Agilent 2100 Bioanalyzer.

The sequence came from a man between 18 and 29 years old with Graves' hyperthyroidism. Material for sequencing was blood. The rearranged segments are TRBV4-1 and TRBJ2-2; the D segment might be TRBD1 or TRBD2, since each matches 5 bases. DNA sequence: TGCGCCAGCAGCTACAAGGGACCCGGGGAGCTGTTTTTT. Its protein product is CASSYKGPGELFF.